This TCR beta chain was profiled in a study of regulatory T cells. General study points: Regulatory T cells showed the strongest V-J pair restriction and V/J gene skewing among patient repertoires.

Concerning this clone itself: Antigen unknown.

Trimming removed 3 bases at V and 2 bases at J, with 9 bases between. CDR1 and CDR2 (germline): MDHEN, SYDVKM. CDR3 length: 14 amino acids. Primers: 52 TRBV forward and 13 TRBJ reverse. The assay was immunoSEQ multiplex PCR, and TCRdb's table has in-frame clones only and misses some. Of 10,000 or so clones listed, 75% to 90% are singletons. J is TRBJ2-3 and V is TRBV28; D not resolved. Sequencing was carried out using CD8+ T cells sorted from blood. The clonotype originates from a person between 18 and 35 years old with CD3G deficiency. The CDR3 DNA reads TGTGCCAGCAGTTTGGGCGGACCCACAGATACGCAGTATTTT. It codes for CASSLGGPTDTQYF. Based on the CDR3 plus reference TRBV28 and TRBJ2-3, the full variable domain is DVKVTQSSRYLVKRTGEKVFLECVQDMDHENMFWYRQDPGLGLRLIYFSYDVKMKEKGDIPEGYSVSREKKERFSLILESASTNQTSMYLCASSLGGPTDTQYFGPGTRLTVL.